This TCR beta chain was recovered during a study of cytomegalovirus exposure and HLA in healthy donors. In the study overall: Counted in an early data release were 75 million to 85 million unique TCRs from HLA-typed donors.

It was with 60 Vbeta and 13 Jbeta primers that the PCR ran. Here immunoSEQ multiplex PCR was the method, and the copy in TCRdb shows in-frame clones only, minus some. Of tens of thousands of clones listed, around 40% are singletons. The study, taken as a whole, reports: Rarity held for most TCR sequences, but there were some public TCRs that occurred in many donors.

Comments on this clone: Its antigen remains unidentified.

Germline loops: CDR1 MNHEY, CDR2 SVGAGI. With 2 bases removed from V and 10 bases from J, the gap between germline ends came to 13 bases. CDR3 length equals 13 residues. This receptor was identified in a woman aged 45-65 years in good health and CMV-seronegative. The rearrangement joins TRBV6-5 to TRBJ2-3; D might be TRBD2 (7 bases). What was sequenced was PBMCs. CDR3 protein: CASSYVGGGPQYF. The CDR3, as DNA: TGTGCCAGCAGTTACGTTGGGGGGGGGCCGCAGTATTTT.